A single sample is the source of the 21 T cell receptor beta chains below, sequenced in a study of T-cell reconstitution after alpha-beta-depleted transplantation in children. Study-wide results and limits: In patients about two months after transplant, alpha-beta T cells reportedly arose from several hundred expanded graft clones.

Their antigens remain unidentified. Researchers prepared the TCRbeta library using unique molecular identifiers, the study reports. One entry per CDR3 protein, called by TCRdb with MiXCR from the PCR reads. This table has tens of thousands of distinct CDR3 sequences, 6.4% appearing once. The material was peripheral blood, obtained 60 days after TCRalphabeta/CD19-depleted stem cell transplant. The receptor set was obtained from a child in the first two years of life who had a stem cell transplant for acute myeloid leukemia, so the T cells may come from the graft donor.

This clonotype was recorded many times. This chain joins TRBV20-1 and TRBJ2-7; 9 bases map to TRBD1. The junction had 4 bases not matched to a gene; V was cut back by 1 base and J by 3 bases. The CDR3 spans 14 residues. Germline assignment: CDR1 DFQATT and CDR2 SNEGSKA (reference sequence). The CDR3 reads CSARGRDRDYEQYF. The CDR3 coding sequence is TGCAGTGCTAGAGGGAGGGACAGGGACTACGAGCAGTACTTC.

This clonotype occurred many times. The CDR3 DNA sequence: TGCGCCAGCAGCCGACTAGCGGGAGTGCCCACCTACGAGCAGTACTTC. It is translated as CASSRLAGVPTYEQYF. The V gene is TRBV4-1, the J gene TRBJ2-7, with 12 bases aligning to TRBD2. The CDR3 loop spans 16 amino acids. J gave up 2 bases and V 4 bases, and 6 bases lay outside the gene matches. From germline, CDR1 is MGHRA and CDR2 YSYEKL.

The table lists this clonotype with many counts. The chain combines TRBV4-1 with TRBJ1-1; D may be TRBD1 (6 bases). V lost 1 base and J lost 4, with 13 bases in between. Germline V gene sequence: CDR1 MGHRA, CDR2 YSYEKL. The CDR3 consists of 15 residues. The CDR3, as DNA: TGCGCCAGCAGCCAAGCGAAGTCAGGGGCCACTGAAGCTTTCTTT. It is translated as CASSQAKSGATEAFF.

This clonotype was counted ten times or more. The genes are TRBV7-9 and TRBJ1-5, with D tentatively TRBD1 (5 bases). Trimming shortened V by 6 bases and J by 3 bases, and 15 bases separated the two germline ends. The germline gives CDR1 SEHNR, CDR2 FQNEAQ (reference sequence). This CDR3 has 15 amino acids. The CDR3 loop reads CASSPGTGYNQPQHF. In DNA, the CDR3 is TGTGCCAGCAGTCCCGGGACGGGATACAATCAGCCCCAGCATTTT. Based on the CDR3 plus reference TRBV7-9 and TRBJ1-5, the full variable domain is DTGVSQNPRHKITKRGQNVTFRCDPISEHNRLYWYRQTLGQGPEFLTYFQNEAQLEKSRLLSDRFSAERPKGSFSTLEIQRTEQGDSAMYLCASSPGTGYNQPQHFGDGTRLSIL.

This clonotype was observed at least ten times. Written as DNA, the CDR3 is TGTGCCACCAGTGATTTGCAATGGGGGATTTACGAGCAGTACTTC. Protein product: CATSDLQWGIYEQYF. J is TRBJ2-7 and V is TRBV24-1; possibly TRBD1 or TRBD2 for D (5 bases each). This CDR3 region has 15 residues. The germline V gene has CDR1 KGHDR and CDR2 SFDVKD. The V and J ends lost 0 bases and 4 bases respectively, with 12 bases between them.

This clonotype occurred many times. This chain joins TRBV29-1 and TRBJ2-7; TRBD1 or TRBD2 may be the D gene (5 bases each). This CDR3 spans 13 amino acids. CDR1 and CDR2 (germline): SQVTM, ANQGSEA. The V end lost 5 bases, the J end lost 1 base, and 12 bases lay between the germline ends. In nucleotides, the CDR3 is TGCAGCGTTTGCCGGGACCTTTCCTACGAGCAGTACTTC. The encoded protein is CSVCRDLSYEQYF.

This clonotype has ten or more counts. This chain uses TRBV3-1 with TRBJ2-3; D perhaps matches TRBD2 (6 bases). V was shortened by 4 bases and J by 4 bases, with 9 bases between the two germline ends. The CDR3 loop spans 13 amino acids. Germline V gives CDR1 LGHDT, CDR2 YNNKEL (reference sequence). CDR3 in amino acids: CASSLRDSDTQYF. CDR3 DNA sequence: TGTGCCAGCAGCCTGCGGGACTCAGATACGCAGTATTTT.

This clonotype was recorded many times. The chain employs TRBV28 and TRBJ1-6; D possibly corresponds to TRBD1 (5 bases). Germline values: CDR1 MDHEN, CDR2 SYDVKM. The CDR3 runs to 15 residues. Trimming pared 8 bases from V and 9 bases from J, leaving 20 bases between. The CDR3 DNA follows: TGTGCCAGCTCTCCGTCCCGCAGGGACCGTTCACCCCTCCACTTT. This codes for CASSPSRRDRSPLHF.

This clonotype was seen many times. The CDR3 sequence: CSANPDRGRRNIQYF. CDR3 nucleotides: TGCAGTGCTAACCCGGACAGGGGAAGGAGAAACATTCAGTACTTC. The chain uses TRBV20-1 and TRBJ2-4; 9 positions match TRBD1. The ends lost 4 bases at V and 6 bases at J; junction bases unmatched: 10. This CDR3 has 15 residues. Germline values: CDR1 DFQATT, CDR2 SNEGSKA (reference sequence).

Concerning this clonotype: A much larger clone lies one base from this, so it may be a read error. The conserved phenylalanine or tryptophan is not found at the CDR3 terminus, so this likely reflects a read error. V and J are TRBV6-2 or TRBV6-3 and TRBJ2-5; unclear D gene. CDR3 length: 12 amino acids. The germline gives CDR1 MNHEY, CDR2 SVGEGT. Trimming pared 2 bases from V and 3 bases from J, leaving 4 bases between. The CDR3 loop is CASSYPEETQYL. Here the CDR3 DNA reads TGTGCCAGCAGTTACCCGGAAGAGACCCAGTACTTA.

Comments on this clonotype: The junction does not match germline at one end; this may be a read error. The DNA for the CDR3 is TGTGCCTGCAGCCAAAGAGCGGGGGCCAGCTCCTACAATGAGCAGTTCTTC. Translating it yields CACSQRAGASSYNEQFF. The chain uses TRBV3-1 and TRBJ2-1; 8 bases are a match to TRBD2. Germline lookup yields CDR1 LGHDT and CDR2 YNNKEL (reference sequence). CDR3 length: 17 amino acids.

This clonotype was counted ten times or more. The J gene is TRBJ2-7, the V gene TRBV5-5; D perhaps matches TRBD2 (7 bases). Looked up from germline, CDR1 is SGHKS and CDR2 is YYEKEE (reference sequence). V lost 3 bases to trimming and J lost 0 bases, with 13 bases between them. The CDR3 covers 15 residues. The CDR3 region is CASSSAGAGSYEQYF. CDR3 coding DNA: TGTGCCAGCAGCTCGGCGGGGGCGGGCTCCTACGAGCAGTACTTC. Combining the CDR3 with reference TRBV5-5 and TRBJ2-7 gives the whole variable domain DAGVTQSPTHLIKTRGQQVTLRCSPISGHKSVSWYQQVLGQGPQFIFQYYEKEERGRGNFPDRFSARQFPNYSSELNVNALLLGDSALYLCASSSAGAGSYEQYFGPGTRLTVT.

This clonotype was found many times. The DNA of the CDR3 is TGTGCCAGCTCGGACAGGTCTTCCTGGGAGCTGTTTTTT. It yields the protein CASSDRSSWELFF. The J gene is TRBJ2-2, the V gene TRBV18, with 7 bases lining up with TRBD1. With 6 bases clipped from V and 9 bases from J, the junction kept 7 bases outside the gene matches. Germline V gene data show CDR1 as KGHSH and CDR2 as LQKENI. The CDR3 is made up of 13 amino acids.

This clonotype has at least ten counts. The J gene is TRBJ1-1, the V gene TRBV2; D is unclear. Germline values: CDR1 SNHLY, CDR2 FYNNEI. This CDR3 has 13 amino acids. With 4 bases removed from V and 3 bases from J, the gap between germline ends came to 9 bases. CDR3 sequence (DNA): TGTGCCAGCAGTGTGGGCAGGTACACTGAAGCTTTCTTT. It is translated as CASSVGRYTEAFF.

Ten or more counts support this clonotype. The chain uses TRBV20-1 and TRBJ2-1; 8 bases are a match to TRBD2. The CDR3 extends over 15 amino acids. Germline V gene sequence: CDR1 DFQATT, CDR2 SNEGSKA (reference sequence). The CDR3 is CSARNLAGSGNEQFF. Written as DNA, the CDR3 is TGCAGCGCCCGTAACTTAGCGGGGTCGGGCAATGAGCAGTTCTTC.

This clonotype came up a few times. The chain recombines TRBV13 with TRBJ1-6; maybe TRBD1 (6 bases). Germline V gene data show CDR1 as PRHDT and CDR2 as FYEKMQ (reference sequence). The CDR3 covers 15 residues. With 5 bases removed from V and 7 bases from J, the gap between germline ends came to 15 bases. CDR3 nucleotide sequence: TGTGCCAGCAGCCGCTGGGGGGGGCTGAATTCACCCCTCCACTTT. Translation gives CASSRWGGLNSPLHF.

This clonotype was observed a handful of times. The rearrangement links TRBV20-1 to TRBJ2-3, with D perhaps matching TRBD1 (6 bases). Germline CDR1 and CDR2: DFQATT and SNEGSKA (reference sequence). V lost 6 bases and J lost 2, with 21 bases in between. CDR3 length equals 16 residues. CDR3 nucleotides: TGCAGTGCAAACGACCGCCGGGACACCTACACAGATACGCAGTATTTT. Protein sequence: CSANDRRDTYTDTQYF.

This rearrangement joins TRBV27 to TRBJ1-2, with D unresolved. This CDR3 comprises 12 residues. CDR1 is MNHEY and CDR2 is SMNVEV in the germline V gene (reference sequence). Trimming removed 10 bases at V and 6 bases at J, with 15 bases between. The CDR3 spells CATLRGGNGYTF. CDR3 in DNA: TGTGCCACCTTACGGGGAGGGAATGGCTACACCTTC.

This clonotype appeared many times. The chain carries TRBV11-2 and TRBJ2-1; 11 bases fit TRBD2. There are 15 residues in the CDR3. Germline CDR1 reads SGHAT; CDR2 reads FQNNGV. Trimming took 4 bases from V and 3 from J; bases not matched to a gene: 2. The CDR3 DNA is TGTGCCAGCAGCTCGACTAGCGGGATCTACAATGAGCAGTTCTTC. Its protein is CASSSTSGIYNEQFF.

This clonotype has a count of ten or more. This chain joins TRBV12-3 or TRBV12-4 and TRBJ2-7; 7 bases are shared with TRBD1. The V and J ends lost 5 bases and 2 bases, in that order; junction bases with no gene match: 6. The CDR3 extends over 14 amino acids. The CDR3: CASSMTGKAYEQYF. The CDR3 nucleotides are TGTGCCAGCAGTATGACAGGGAAGGCCTACGAGCAGTACTTC.

This clonotype has a count of ten or more. This chain links TRBV7-9 with TRBJ2-7; the match to TRBD2 covers 7 bases. Unmatched junction bases numbered 10, after V lost 5 bases and J lost 6 bases. Germline V lookup: CDR1 SEHNR, CDR2 FQNEAQ (reference sequence). The length of the CDR3 is 14 residues. The CDR3 loop is CASSSGDLGSEQYF. Written as DNA, the CDR3 is TGTGCCAGCAGCAGCGGGGACTTAGGTTCCGAGCAGTACTTC.